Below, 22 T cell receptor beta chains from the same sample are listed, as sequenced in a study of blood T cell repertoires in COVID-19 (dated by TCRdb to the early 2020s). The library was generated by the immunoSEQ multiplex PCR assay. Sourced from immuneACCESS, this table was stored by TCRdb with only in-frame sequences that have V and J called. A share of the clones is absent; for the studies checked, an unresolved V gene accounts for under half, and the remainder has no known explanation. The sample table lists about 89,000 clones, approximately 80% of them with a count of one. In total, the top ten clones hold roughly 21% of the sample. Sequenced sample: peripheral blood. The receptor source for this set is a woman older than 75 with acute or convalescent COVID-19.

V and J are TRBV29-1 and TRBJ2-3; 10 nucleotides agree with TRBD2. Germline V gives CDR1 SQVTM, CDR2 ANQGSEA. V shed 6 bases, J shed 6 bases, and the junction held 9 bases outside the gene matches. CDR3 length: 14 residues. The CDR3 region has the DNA TGCAGCGTGAGCCCTAGCGGGGGTTCGGATACGCAGTATTTT. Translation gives CSVSPSGGSDTQYF.

The CDR3 spells CASTPLDEKLFF. CDR3 DNA sequence: TGTGCCAGCACGCCACTTGATGAAAAACTGTTTTTT. V and J are TRBV7-9 and TRBJ1-4; D remains ambiguous. V was shortened by 7 bases and J by 6 bases, with 9 bases between the two germline ends. The length of the CDR3 is 12 residues. Per the germline V gene, CDR1 is SEHNR and CDR2 is FQNEAQ (reference sequence). The full variable domain, completed using reference TRBV7-9 and TRBJ1-4, is DTGVSQNPRHKITKRGQNVTFRCDPISEHNRLYWYRQTLGQGPEFLTYFQNEAQLEKSRLLSDRFSAERPKGSFSTLEIQRTEQGDSAMYLCASTPLDEKLFFGSGTQLSVL.

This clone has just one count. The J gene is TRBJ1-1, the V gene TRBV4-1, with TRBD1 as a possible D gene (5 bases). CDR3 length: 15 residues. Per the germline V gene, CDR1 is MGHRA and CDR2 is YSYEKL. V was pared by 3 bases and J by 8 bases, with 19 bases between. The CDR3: CASSHSRWGGVEAFF. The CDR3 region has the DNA TGCGCCAGCAGCCATAGCCGGTGGGGCGGGGTAGAAGCTTTCTTT.

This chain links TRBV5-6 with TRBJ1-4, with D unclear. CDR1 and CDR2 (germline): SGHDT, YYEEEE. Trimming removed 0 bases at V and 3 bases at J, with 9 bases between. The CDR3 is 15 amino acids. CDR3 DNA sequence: TGTGCCAGCAGCTTGGAAAGAGGAGCTAATGAAAAACTGTTTTTT. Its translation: CASSLERGANEKLFF.

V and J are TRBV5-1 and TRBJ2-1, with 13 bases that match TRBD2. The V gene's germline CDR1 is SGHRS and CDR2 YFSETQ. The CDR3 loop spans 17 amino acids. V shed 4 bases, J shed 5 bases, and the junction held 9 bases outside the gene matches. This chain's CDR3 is CASSPGLAGARDNEQFF. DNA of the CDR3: TGCGCCAGCAGCCCTGGACTAGCGGGGGCCCGGGACAATGAGCAGTTCTTC.

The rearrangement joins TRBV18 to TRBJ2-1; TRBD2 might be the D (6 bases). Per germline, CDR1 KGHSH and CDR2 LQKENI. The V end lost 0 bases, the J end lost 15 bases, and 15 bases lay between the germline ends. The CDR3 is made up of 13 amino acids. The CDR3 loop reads CASSPPAGAGRFF. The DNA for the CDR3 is TGTGCCAGCTCACCACCGGCCGGGGCGGGACGGTTCTTC. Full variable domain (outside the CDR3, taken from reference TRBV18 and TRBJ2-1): NAGVMQNPRHLVRRRGQEARLRCSPMKGHSHVYWYRQLPEEGLKFMVYLQKENIIDESGMPKERFSAEFPKEGPSILRIQQVVRGDSAAYFCASSPPAGAGRFFGPGTRLTVL.

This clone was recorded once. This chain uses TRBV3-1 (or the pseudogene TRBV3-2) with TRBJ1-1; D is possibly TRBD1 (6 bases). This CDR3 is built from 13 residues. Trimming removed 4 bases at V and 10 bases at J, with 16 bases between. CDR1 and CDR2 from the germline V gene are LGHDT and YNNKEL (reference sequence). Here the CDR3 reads CASSLGGGGSAFF. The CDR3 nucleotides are TGTGCCAGCAGCCTAGGGGGAGGGGGGTCAGCTTTCTTT.

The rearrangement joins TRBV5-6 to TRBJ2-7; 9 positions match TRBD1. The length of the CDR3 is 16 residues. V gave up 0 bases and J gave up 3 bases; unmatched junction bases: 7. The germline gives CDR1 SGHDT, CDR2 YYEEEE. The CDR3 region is CASSLVPGQGYYEQYF. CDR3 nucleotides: TGTGCCAGCAGCTTGGTTCCGGGACAGGGTTACTACGAGCAGTACTTC.

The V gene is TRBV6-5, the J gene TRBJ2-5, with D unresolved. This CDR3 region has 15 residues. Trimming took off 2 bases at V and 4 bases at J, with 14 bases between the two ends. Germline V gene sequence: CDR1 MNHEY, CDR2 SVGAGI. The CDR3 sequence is CASSYGRNRRETQYF. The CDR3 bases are TGTGCCAGCAGTTACGGAAGGAACCGGAGAGAGACCCAGTACTTC.

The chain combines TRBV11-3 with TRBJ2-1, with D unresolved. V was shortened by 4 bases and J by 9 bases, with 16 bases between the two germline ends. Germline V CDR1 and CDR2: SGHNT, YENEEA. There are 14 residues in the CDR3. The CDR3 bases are TGTGCCAGCAGCTCCAGTCCCATGTTTGTTGAGCAGTTCTTC. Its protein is CASSSSPMFVEQFF.

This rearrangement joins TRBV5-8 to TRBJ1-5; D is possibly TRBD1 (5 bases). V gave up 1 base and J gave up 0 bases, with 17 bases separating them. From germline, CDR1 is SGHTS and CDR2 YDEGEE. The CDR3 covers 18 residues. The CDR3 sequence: CASSLWQGSPYSNQPQHF. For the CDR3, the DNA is TGTGCCAGCAGCTTGTGGCAGGGAAGCCCTTATAGCAATCAGCCCCAGCATTTT.

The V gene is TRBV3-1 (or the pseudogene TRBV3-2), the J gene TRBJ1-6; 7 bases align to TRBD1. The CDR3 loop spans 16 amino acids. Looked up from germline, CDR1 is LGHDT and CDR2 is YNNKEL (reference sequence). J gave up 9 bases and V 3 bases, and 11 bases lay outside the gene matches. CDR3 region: CASSHPPTGKSSPLHF. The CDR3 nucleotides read TGTGCCAGCAGCCACCCCCCGACAGGGAAGTCTTCACCCCTCCACTTT.

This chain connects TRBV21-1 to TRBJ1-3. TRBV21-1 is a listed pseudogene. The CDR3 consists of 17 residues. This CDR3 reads CASSKAPRGWSRNTIYF. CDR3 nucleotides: TGTGCCAGCAGCAAAGCTCCCCGGGGGTGGTCACGGAACACCATATATTTT.

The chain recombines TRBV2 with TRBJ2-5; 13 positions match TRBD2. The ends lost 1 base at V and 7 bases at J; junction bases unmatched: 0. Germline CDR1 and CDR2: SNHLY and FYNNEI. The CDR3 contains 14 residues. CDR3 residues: CASSEGLAGGTQYF. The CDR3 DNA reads TGTGCCAGCAGTGAAGGACTAGCGGGGGGGACCCAGTACTTC.

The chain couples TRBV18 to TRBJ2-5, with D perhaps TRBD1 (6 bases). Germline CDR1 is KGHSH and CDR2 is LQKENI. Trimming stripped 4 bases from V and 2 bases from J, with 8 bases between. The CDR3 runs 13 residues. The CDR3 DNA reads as TGTGCCAGCTCACAGGGGGAACAAGAGACCCAGTACTTC. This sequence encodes CASSQGEQETQYF.

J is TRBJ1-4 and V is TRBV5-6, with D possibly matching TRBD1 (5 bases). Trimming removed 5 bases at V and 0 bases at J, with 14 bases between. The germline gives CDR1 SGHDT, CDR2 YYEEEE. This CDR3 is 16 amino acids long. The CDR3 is CASSSATGATNEKLFF. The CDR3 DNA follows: TGTGCCAGCAGTTCCGCAACAGGAGCAACTAATGAAAAACTGTTTTTT.

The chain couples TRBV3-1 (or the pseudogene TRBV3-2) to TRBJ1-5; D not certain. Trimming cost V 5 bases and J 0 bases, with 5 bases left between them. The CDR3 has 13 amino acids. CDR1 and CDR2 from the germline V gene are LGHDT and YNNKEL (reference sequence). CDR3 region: CASSINSNQPQHF. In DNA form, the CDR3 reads TGTGCCAGCAGCATAAATAGCAATCAGCCCCAGCATTTT.

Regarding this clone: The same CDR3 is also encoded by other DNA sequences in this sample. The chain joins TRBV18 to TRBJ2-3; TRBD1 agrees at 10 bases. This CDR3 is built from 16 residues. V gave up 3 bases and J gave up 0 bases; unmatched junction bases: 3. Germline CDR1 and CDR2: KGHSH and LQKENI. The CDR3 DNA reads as TGTGCCAGCTCACCCCGGACAGGGGGGAGCACAGATACGCAGTATTTT. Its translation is CASSPRTGGSTDTQYF. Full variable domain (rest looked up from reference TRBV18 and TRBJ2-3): NAGVMQNPRHLVRRRGQEARLRCSPMKGHSHVYWYRQLPEEGLKFMVYLQKENIIDESGMPKERFSAEFPKEGPSILRIQQVVRGDSAAYFCASSPRTGGSTDTQYFGPGTRLTVL.

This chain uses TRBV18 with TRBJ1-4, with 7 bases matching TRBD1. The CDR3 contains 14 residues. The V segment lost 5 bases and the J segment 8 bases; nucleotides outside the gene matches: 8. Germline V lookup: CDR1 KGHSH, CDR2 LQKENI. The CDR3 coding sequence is TGTGCCAGCTCAACAGGGACAGCGGAAGAAAAACTGTTTTTT. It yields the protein CASSTGTAEEKLFF.

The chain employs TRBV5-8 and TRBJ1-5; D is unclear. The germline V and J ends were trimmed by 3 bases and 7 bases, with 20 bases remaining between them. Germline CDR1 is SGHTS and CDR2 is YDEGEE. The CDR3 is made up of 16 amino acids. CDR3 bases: TGTGCCAGCAGCTCCGAGACAAATAGGCCAGAACAGCCCCAGCATTTT. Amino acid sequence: CASSSETNRPEQPQHF.

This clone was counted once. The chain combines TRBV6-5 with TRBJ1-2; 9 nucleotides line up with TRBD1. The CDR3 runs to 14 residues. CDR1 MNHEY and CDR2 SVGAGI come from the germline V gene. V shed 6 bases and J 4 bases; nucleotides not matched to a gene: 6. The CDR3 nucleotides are TGTGCCAGCAGAAACAGGGGGCCGGTCTATGGCTACACCTTC. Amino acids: CASRNRGPVYGYTF.

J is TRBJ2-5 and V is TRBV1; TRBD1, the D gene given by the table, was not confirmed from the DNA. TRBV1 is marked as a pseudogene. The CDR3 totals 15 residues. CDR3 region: CTSSQDLPDQETQYF. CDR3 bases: TGCACCAGCAGCCAAGATCTGCCAGACCAAGAGACCCAGTACTTC.